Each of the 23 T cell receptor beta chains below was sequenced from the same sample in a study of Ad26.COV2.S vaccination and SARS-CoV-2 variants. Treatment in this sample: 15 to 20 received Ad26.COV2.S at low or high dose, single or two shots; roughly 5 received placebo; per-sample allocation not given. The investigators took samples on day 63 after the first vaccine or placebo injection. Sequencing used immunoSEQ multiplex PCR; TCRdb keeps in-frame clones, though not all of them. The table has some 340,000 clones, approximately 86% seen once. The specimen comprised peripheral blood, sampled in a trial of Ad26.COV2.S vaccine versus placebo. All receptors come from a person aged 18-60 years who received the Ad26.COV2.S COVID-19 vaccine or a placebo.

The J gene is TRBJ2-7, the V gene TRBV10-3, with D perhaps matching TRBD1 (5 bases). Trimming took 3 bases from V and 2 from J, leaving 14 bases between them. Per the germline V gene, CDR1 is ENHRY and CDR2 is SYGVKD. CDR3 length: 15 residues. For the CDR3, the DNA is TGTGCCATCAGTGATAGGGGCAGGGTAACCTACGAGCAGTACTTC. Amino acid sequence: CAISDRGRVTYEQYF.

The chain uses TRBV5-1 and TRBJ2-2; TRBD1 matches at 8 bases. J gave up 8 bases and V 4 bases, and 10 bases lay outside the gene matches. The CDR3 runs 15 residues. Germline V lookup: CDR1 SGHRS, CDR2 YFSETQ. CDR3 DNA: TGCGCCAGCAGCCGCGGACAGGGTACACCTGGGGAGCTGTTTTTT. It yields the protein CASSRGQGTPGELFF.

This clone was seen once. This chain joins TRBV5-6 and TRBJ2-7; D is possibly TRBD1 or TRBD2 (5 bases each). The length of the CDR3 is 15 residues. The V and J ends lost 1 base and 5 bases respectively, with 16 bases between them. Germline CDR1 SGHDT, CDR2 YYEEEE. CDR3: CASSLWGTSSHEQYF. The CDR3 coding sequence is TGTGCCAGCAGCTTGTGGGGGACGTCTTCCCACGAGCAGTACTTC.

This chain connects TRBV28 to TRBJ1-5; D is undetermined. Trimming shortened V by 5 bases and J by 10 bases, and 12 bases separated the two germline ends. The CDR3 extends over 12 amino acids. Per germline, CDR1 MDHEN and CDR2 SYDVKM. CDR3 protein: CASSAGVIPQHF. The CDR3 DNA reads TGTGCCAGCAGTGCGGGAGTCATCCCCCAGCATTTT.

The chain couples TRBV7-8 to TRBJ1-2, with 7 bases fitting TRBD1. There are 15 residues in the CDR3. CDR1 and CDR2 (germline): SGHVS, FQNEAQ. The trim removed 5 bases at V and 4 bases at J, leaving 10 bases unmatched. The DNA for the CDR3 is TGTGCCAGCAGCCCGACGACAGGGAGTGGCTATGGCTACACCTTC. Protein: CASSPTTGSGYGYTF. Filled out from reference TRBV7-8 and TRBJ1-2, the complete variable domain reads GAGVSQSPRYKVAKRGQDVALRCDPISGHVSLFWYQQALGQGPEFLTYFQNEAQLDKSGLPSDRFFAERPEGSVSTLKIQRTQQEDSAVYLCASSPTTGSGYGYTFGSGTRLTVV.

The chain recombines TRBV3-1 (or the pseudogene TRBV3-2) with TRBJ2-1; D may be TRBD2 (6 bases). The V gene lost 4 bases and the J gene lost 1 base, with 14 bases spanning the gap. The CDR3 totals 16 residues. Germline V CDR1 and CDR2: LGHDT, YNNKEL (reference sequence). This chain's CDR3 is CASSPTGLQSYNEQFF. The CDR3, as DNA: TGTGCCAGCAGCCCCACGGGACTGCAGTCCTACAATGAGCAGTTCTTC.

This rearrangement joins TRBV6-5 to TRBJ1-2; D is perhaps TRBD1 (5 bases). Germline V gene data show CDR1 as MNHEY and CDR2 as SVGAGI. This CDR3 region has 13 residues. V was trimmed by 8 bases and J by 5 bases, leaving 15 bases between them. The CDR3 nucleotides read TGTGCCAGCCGACGGGACCGAGAATATGGCTACACCTTC. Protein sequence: CASRRDREYGYTF.

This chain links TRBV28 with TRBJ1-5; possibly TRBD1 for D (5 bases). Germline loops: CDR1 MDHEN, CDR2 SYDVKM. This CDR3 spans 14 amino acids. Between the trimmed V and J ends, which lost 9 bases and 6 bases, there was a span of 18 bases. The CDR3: CASLGQGDGQPQHF. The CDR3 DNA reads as TGTGCCAGTCTAGGGCAGGGCGACGGTCAGCCCCAGCATTTT.

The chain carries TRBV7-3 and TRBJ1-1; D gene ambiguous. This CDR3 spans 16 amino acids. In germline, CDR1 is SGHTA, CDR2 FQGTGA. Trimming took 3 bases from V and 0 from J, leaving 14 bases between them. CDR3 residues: CASSFSQEKMNTEAFF. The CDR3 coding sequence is TGTGCCAGCAGCTTCTCTCAGGAAAAGATGAACACTGAAGCTTTCTTT.

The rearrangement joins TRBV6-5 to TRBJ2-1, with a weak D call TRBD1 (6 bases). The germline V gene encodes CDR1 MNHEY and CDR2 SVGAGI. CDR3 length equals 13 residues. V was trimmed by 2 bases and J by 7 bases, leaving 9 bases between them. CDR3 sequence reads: CASSYGGQNEQFF. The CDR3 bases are TGTGCCAGCAGTTACGGCGGACAGAATGAGCAGTTCTTC.

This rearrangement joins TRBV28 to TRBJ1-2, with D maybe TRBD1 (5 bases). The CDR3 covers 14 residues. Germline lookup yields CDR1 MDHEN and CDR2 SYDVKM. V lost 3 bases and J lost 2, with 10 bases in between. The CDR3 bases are TGTGCCAGCAGTTTCTTCCAGGGCAACTATGGCTACACCTTC. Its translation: CASSFFQGNYGYTF.

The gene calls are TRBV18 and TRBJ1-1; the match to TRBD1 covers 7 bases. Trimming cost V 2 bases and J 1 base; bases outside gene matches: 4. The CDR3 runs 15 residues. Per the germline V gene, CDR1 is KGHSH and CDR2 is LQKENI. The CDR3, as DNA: TGTGCCAGCTCACCAATGGGGACAGAGAACACTGAAGCTTTCTTT. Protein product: CASSPMGTENTEAFF.

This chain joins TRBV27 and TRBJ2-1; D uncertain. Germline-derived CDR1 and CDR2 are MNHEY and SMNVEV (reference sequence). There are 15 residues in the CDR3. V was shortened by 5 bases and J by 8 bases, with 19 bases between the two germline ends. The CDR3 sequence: CASSGSKKPRDEQFF. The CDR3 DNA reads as TGTGCCAGCAGTGGATCAAAGAAACCTAGGGATGAGCAGTTCTTC.

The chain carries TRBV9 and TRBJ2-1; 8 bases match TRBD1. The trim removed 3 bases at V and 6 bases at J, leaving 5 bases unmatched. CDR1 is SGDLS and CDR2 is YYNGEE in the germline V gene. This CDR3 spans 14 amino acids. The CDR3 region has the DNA TGTGCCAGCAGCGGACCGACAGGGGTCAATGAGCAGTTCTTC. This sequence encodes CASSGPTGVNEQFF.

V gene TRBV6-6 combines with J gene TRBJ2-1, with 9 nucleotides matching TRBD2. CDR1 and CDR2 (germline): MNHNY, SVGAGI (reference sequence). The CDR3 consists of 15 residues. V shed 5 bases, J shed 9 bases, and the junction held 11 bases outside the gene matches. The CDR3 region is CASSTHLSGGSEQFF. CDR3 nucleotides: TGTGCCAGCAGTACCCACTTAAGCGGGGGGTCTGAGCAGTTCTTC.

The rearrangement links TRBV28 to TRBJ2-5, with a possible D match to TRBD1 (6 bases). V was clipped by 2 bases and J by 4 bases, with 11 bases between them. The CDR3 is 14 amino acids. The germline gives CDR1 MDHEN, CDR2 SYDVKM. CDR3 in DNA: TGTGCCAGCAGTTTACAGGGGTGGGGAGAGACCCAGTACTTC. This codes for CASSLQGWGETQYF.

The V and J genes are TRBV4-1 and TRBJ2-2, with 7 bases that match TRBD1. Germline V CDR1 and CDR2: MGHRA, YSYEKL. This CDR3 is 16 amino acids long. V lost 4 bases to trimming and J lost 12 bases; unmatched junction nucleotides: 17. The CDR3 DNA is TGCGCCAGCAGCCCGACAGGGATGGTTCCTTCCGAAAAGCTGTTTTTT. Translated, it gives CASSPTGMVPSEKLFF.

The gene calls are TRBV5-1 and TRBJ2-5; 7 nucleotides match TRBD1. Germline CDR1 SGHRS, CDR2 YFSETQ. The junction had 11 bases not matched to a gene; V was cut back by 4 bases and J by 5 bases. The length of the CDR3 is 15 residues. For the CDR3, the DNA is TGCGCCAGCAGCCCAATTCCGGGACAGACCGAGACCCAGTACTTC. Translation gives CASSPIPGQTETQYF. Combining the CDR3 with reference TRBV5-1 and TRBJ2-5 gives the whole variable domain KAGVTQTPRYLIKTRGQQVTLSCSPISGHRSVSWYQQTPGQGLQFLFEYFSETQRNKGNFPGRFSGRQFSNSRSEMNVSTLELGDSALYLCASSPIPGQTETQYFGPGTRLLVL.

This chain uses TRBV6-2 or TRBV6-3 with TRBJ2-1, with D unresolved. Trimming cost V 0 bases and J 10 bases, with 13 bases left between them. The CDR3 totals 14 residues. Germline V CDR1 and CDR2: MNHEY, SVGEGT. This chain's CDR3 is CASSYSGGTREQFF. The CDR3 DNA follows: TGTGCCAGCAGTTACTCGGGTGGCACACGGGAGCAGTTCTTC.

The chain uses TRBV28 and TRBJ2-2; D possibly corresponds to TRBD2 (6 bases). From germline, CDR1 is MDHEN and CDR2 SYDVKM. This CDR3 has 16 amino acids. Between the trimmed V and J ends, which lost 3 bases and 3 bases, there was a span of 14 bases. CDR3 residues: CASSFGVWGDTGELFF. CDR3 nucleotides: TGTGCCAGCAGTTTTGGAGTTTGGGGGGACACCGGGGAGCTGTTTTTT.

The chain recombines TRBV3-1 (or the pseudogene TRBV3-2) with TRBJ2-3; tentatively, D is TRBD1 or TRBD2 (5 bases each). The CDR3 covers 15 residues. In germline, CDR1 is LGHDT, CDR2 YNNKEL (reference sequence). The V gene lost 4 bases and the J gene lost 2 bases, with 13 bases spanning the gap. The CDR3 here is CASSLNGAVTDTQYF. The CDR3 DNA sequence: TGTGCCAGCAGCCTTAACGGGGCGGTCACAGATACGCAGTATTTT.

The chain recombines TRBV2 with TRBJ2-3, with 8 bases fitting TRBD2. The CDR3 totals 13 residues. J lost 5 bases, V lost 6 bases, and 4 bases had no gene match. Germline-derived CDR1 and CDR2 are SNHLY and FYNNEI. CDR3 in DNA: TGTGCCAGCAGGGGGACTAGAATAGATACGCAGTATTTT. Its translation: CASRGTRIDTQYF.

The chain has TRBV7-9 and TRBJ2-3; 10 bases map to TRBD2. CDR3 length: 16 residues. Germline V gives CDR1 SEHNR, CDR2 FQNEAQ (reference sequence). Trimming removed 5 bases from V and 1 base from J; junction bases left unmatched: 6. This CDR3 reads CASSPSGLAGTDTQYF. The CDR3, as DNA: TGTGCCAGCAGCCCCTCTGGACTAGCGGGCACAGATACGCAGTATTTT. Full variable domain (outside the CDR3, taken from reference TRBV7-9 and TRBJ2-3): DTGVSQNPRHKITKRGQNVTFRCDPISEHNRLYWYRQTLGQGPEFLTYFQNEAQLEKSRLLSDRFSAERPKGSFSTLEIQRTEQGDSAMYLCASSPSGLAGTDTQYFGPGTRLTVL.